The 28 T cell receptor beta chains listed next were all sequenced from one sample in a study of blood T cell repertoires in COVID-19. This table comes from immunoSEQ multiplex PCR, and its TCRdb copy is limited to in-frame clones, with some not included. Of roughly 280,000 clones in the sample, around 86% are singletons; the top ten hold about 8.6%. The sample comprised peripheral blood. These receptors all stem from a man between 35 and 55 years old with active or convalescent COVID-19.

This sequence joins TRBV24-1 and TRBJ2-2; the D gene is possibly TRBD2 (5 bases). CDR3 size: 11 residues. V was shortened by 7 bases and J by 6 bases, with 5 bases between the two germline ends. Germline V CDR1 and CDR2: KGHDR, SFDVKD. CDR3 amino acids: CATREAGELFF. The CDR3 nucleotides read TGTGCCACCAGGGAGGCCGGGGAGCTGTTTTTT.

The rearrangement uses TRBV30 and TRBJ2-7, with 7 bases aligning to TRBD2. The germline gives CDR1 GTSNPN, CDR2 SVGIG (reference sequence). The V gene end was trimmed by 5 bases and the J gene end by 5 bases; junction bases not matched to a gene: 9. This CDR3 contains 13 residues. The CDR3 here is CAWGRGSGDEQYF. CDR3 nucleotide sequence: TGTGCCTGGGGGAGGGGTAGCGGAGACGAGCAGTACTTC.

Of note for this clone: At the DNA level, this CDR3 is encoded by other sequences in the same sample as well. The J gene is TRBJ2-5, the V gene TRBV3-1 (or the pseudogene TRBV3-2); perhaps TRBD1 as D (5 bases). The CDR3 runs to 12 residues. Germline CDR1 is LGHDT and CDR2 is YNNKEL (reference sequence). Trimming took 4 bases from V and 5 from J, leaving 8 bases between them. As DNA, the CDR3 is TGTGCCAGCAGCCCCCAGGGTGAGACCCAGTACTTC. It specifies CASSPQGETQYF.

The chain combines TRBV7-9 with TRBJ2-7; D is perhaps TRBD1 (6 bases). This CDR3 region has 12 residues. V was cut by 9 bases and J by 4 bases, with 13 bases left in between. Per germline, CDR1 SEHNR and CDR2 FQNEAQ (reference sequence). In DNA, the CDR3 is TGTGCCAGGGGGGCGAGGAAGTACGAGCAGTACTTC. Amino acids: CARGARKYEQYF. Combining the CDR3 with reference TRBV7-9 and TRBJ2-7 gives the whole variable domain DTGVSQNPRHKITKRGQNVTFRCDPISEHNRLYWYRQTLGQGPEFLTYFQNEAQLEKSRLLSDRFSAERPKGSFSTLEIQRTEQGDSAMYLCARGARKYEQYFGPGTRLTVT.

V usage is TRBV6-6 and J usage is TRBJ2-7; 7 bases line up with TRBD1. After removal of 6 bases from V and 3 bases from J, the junction contained 14 bases not matched to a gene. The CDR3 sequence is 16 residues long. Germline CDR1 and CDR2: MNHNY and SVGAGI (reference sequence). CDR3 residues: CASSPNRPGQSYEQYF. In DNA, the CDR3 is TGTGCCAGCAGCCCGAATCGTCCGGGACAGAGCTACGAGCAGTACTTC.

The V and J genes are TRBV24-1 and TRBJ2-3; 9 bases are a match to TRBD1. The V and J ends lost 1 base and 5 bases, in that order; junction bases with no gene match: 9. The CDR3 contains 17 residues. The germline V gene has CDR1 KGHDR and CDR2 SFDVKD. CDR3 in amino acids: CATSDFAGQGTRDTQYF. CDR3 coding DNA: TGTGCCACCAGTGATTTCGCGGGACAGGGTACGAGAGATACGCAGTATTTT.

This clone was observed a single time. The rearrangement uses TRBV7-8 and TRBJ2-7, with 8 bases lining up with TRBD2. V dropped 3 bases and J dropped 7; count of bases not matched to a gene: 14. The CDR3 has 16 amino acids. Germline V gives CDR1 SGHVS, CDR2 FQNEAQ. The CDR3: CASSFYSALAGLEQYF. CDR3 DNA sequence: TGTGCCAGCAGCTTCTACTCGGCCCTAGCGGGCCTTGAGCAGTACTTC.

This clone was seen a single time. The J gene is TRBJ2-5, the V gene TRBV27; tentative D call: TRBD2 (6 bases). This CDR3 has 14 amino acids. CDR1 MNHEY and CDR2 SMNVEV come from the germline V gene (reference sequence). With 7 bases removed from V and 5 bases from J, the gap between germline ends came to 17 bases. DNA of the CDR3: TGTGCCAGCAAGCGGGCAGGGTACATCGAGACCCAGTACTTC. It codes for CASKRAGYIETQYF.

The rearrangement joins TRBV30 to TRBJ1-1; perhaps TRBD1 as D (6 bases). Looked up from germline, CDR1 is GTSNPN and CDR2 is SVGIG (reference sequence). Trimming removed 4 bases at V and 5 bases at J, with 8 bases between. The CDR3 length is 11 residues. The CDR3 DNA is TGTGCCTGGACACAGGGAACTGAAGCTTTCTTT. Translated: CAWTQGTEAFF.

V usage is TRBV19 and J usage is TRBJ1-2, with TRBD1 as a possible D gene (5 bases). CDR3 size: 16 residues. The V end lost 5 bases, the J end lost 0 bases, and 16 bases lay between the germline ends. Looked up from germline, CDR1 is LNHDA and CDR2 is SQIVND (reference sequence). DNA for the CDR3: TGTGCCAGTAGTCTCTACTACAGGACCCCTAACTATGGCTACACCTTC. Encoded protein: CASSLYYRTPNYGYTF.

V is TRBV7-9 and J is TRBJ1-1, with 7 bases matching TRBD1. V gave up 5 bases and J gave up 6 bases; unmatched junction bases: 6. The CDR3 is 13 amino acids. Germline V gene lookup returns CDR1 SEHNR and CDR2 FQNEAQ (reference sequence). CDR3 sequence reads: CASSPPGGPEAFF. DNA of the CDR3: TGTGCCAGCAGCCCCCCAGGGGGGCCTGAAGCTTTCTTT.

The gene calls are TRBV6-5 and TRBJ2-5, with D possibly matching TRBD2 (6 bases). The CDR3 runs 14 residues. Trimming removed 1 base at V and 3 bases at J, with 9 bases between. Germline loops: CDR1 MNHEY, CDR2 SVGAGI. CDR3 DNA: TGTGCCAGCAGTTACTTACCGGGGGAAGAGACCCAGTACTTC. Encoded protein: CASSYLPGEETQYF.

The chain joins TRBV30 to TRBJ2-7; 7 bases line up with TRBD1. CDR1 and CDR2 from the germline V gene are GTSNPN and SVGIG (reference sequence). This CDR3 has 14 residues. The V gene end was trimmed by 5 bases and the J gene end by 2 bases; junction bases not matched to a gene: 9. The chain's CDR3 is CAWVRQGPTYEQYF. The CDR3 nucleotides are TGTGCCTGGGTCAGACAGGGCCCTACCTACGAGCAGTACTTC.

The chain combines TRBV19 with TRBJ2-2; 8 bases are shared with TRBD1. Germline V gene sequence: CDR1 LNHDA, CDR2 SQIVND (reference sequence). The CDR3 spans 14 residues. V shed 6 bases and J 7 bases; nucleotides not matched to a gene: 7. The CDR3 nucleotides are TGTGCCAGTAGCCTTCAGGGGGCCGTCGGGGAGCTGTTTTTT. This codes for CASSLQGAVGELFF.

CDR3 in amino acids: CASSYFRGGEQYF. The CDR3 DNA reads as TGTGCCAGCAGTTATTTCAGGGGTGGCGAGCAGTACTTC. The chain recombines TRBV6-5 with TRBJ2-7; a possible D gene is TRBD1 (6 bases). V was shortened by 3 bases and J by 6 bases, with 12 bases between the two germline ends. The CDR3 spans 13 residues. CDR1 and CDR2 (germline): MNHEY, SVGAGI.

The genes are TRBV28 and TRBJ2-2; TRBD2 is a possible D gene (6 bases). Germline CDR1 MDHEN, CDR2 SYDVKM. The CDR3 consists of 16 residues. Deletions cut 2 bases from V and 1 base from J, with 11 bases between. CDR3 loop: CASSLMQGLNTGELFF. The DNA of the CDR3 is TGTGCCAGCAGTTTAATGCAGGGACTGAACACCGGGGAGCTGTTTTTT.

V usage is TRBV30 and J usage is TRBJ1-1; D possibly corresponds to TRBD1 (5 bases). Looked up from germline, CDR1 is GTSNPN and CDR2 is SVGIG (reference sequence). The CDR3 runs to 16 residues. Trimming pared 6 bases from V and 6 bases from J, leaving 26 bases between. The CDR3 here is CACHGAGSRALAEAFF. Here the CDR3 DNA reads TGTGCCTGTCATGGGGCCGGGTCCAGGGCTCTCGCTGAAGCTTTCTTT.

The chain couples TRBV6-4 to TRBJ2-3; TRBD1 matches at 10 bases. The CDR3 runs 15 residues. Looked up from germline, CDR1 is MRHNA and CDR2 is SNTAGT. V was pared by 4 bases and J by 5 bases, with 6 bases of the junction left unmatched. The chain's CDR3 is CASSVGTGVGDTQYF. For the CDR3, the DNA is TGTGCCAGCAGTGTAGGGACAGGGGTTGGAGATACGCAGTATTTT.

The chain carries TRBV9 and TRBJ2-2, with D possibly being TRBD1 (6 bases). This CDR3 has 16 amino acids. V was cut by 7 bases and J by 7 bases, with 23 bases left in between. CDR1 and CDR2 (germline): SGDLS, YYNGEE. CDR3 sequence reads: CASYPGHKGSFGELFF. The CDR3 coding sequence is TGTGCCAGCTACCCGGGACACAAAGGTTCTTTCGGGGAGCTGTTTTTT.

The chain combines TRBV12-3 or TRBV12-4 with TRBJ2-1; D is ambiguous. The CDR3 length is 13 residues. V shed 3 bases and J shed 8 bases, with 11 bases lying between them. The CDR3 DNA sequence: TGTGCCAGCAGTTTCATAGCTACCCATGAGCAGTTCTTC. It yields the protein CASSFIATHEQFF.

This clone showed up just once. The V and J genes are TRBV11-2 and TRBJ1-2, with 7 bases identical to TRBD1. The junction had 15 bases not matched to a gene; V was cut back by 0 bases and J by 5 bases. There are 18 residues in the CDR3. In germline, CDR1 is SGHAT, CDR2 FQNNGV. CDR3 nucleotides: TGTGCCAGCAGCTTAGATGTCGGTGGGCAGGGGGATGGTTATGGCTACACCTTC. Translation gives CASSLDVGGQGDGYGYTF. Variable domain in full (rest from reference TRBV11-2 and TRBJ1-2): EAGVAQSPRYKIIEKRQSVAFWCNPISGHATLYWYQQILGQGPKLLIQFQNNGVVDDSQLPKDRFSAERLKGVDSTLKIQPAKLEDSAVYLCASSLDVGGQGDGYGYTFGSGTRLTVV.

Here the CDR3 reads CASNQQGINEKLFF. Here the CDR3 DNA reads TGTGCCAGTAACCAACAGGGGATTAATGAAAAACTGTTTTTT. The chain carries TRBV19 and TRBJ1-4; 7 nucleotides match TRBD1. The V segment lost 7 bases and the J segment 4 bases; nucleotides outside the gene matches: 6. CDR3 length equals 14 residues. Germline V gene sequence: CDR1 LNHDA, CDR2 SQIVND (reference sequence).

The genes are TRBV29-1 and TRBJ2-7; D possibly corresponds to TRBD1 (5 bases). This CDR3 has 13 residues. Per germline, CDR1 SQVTM and CDR2 ANQGSEA. V lost 0 bases, J lost 2 bases, and 8 bases lay in between. CDR3 amino acids: CSVEDQGAYEQYF. The CDR3, as DNA: TGCAGCGTTGAAGACCAGGGCGCCTACGAGCAGTACTTC.

The chain joins TRBV20-1 to TRBJ2-5; weak D call: TRBD1 (5 bases). The CDR3 sequence is 10 residues long. The germline gives CDR1 DFQATT, CDR2 SNEGSKA (reference sequence). The V end lost 7 bases, the J end lost 5 bases, and 8 bases lay between the germline ends. In DNA, the CDR3 is TGCAGTGTCAACAGGGAGACCCAGTACTTC. Residues: CSVNRETQYF.

This clone is a singleton in its sample. The rearrangement uses TRBV5-4 and TRBJ2-3; 14 bases align to TRBD2. Germline V gives CDR1 SGHNT, CDR2 YYREEE (reference sequence). V lost 0 bases to trimming and J lost 5 bases; unmatched junction nucleotides: 5. CDR3 size: 17 residues. CDR3 sequence (DNA): TGTGCCAGCAGCTTGGGACTAGCGGGAGGGTTGGTAGATACGCAGTATTTT. Encoded protein: CASSLGLAGGLVDTQYF.

The gene calls are TRBV28 and TRBJ1-2; D remains ambiguous. V was trimmed by 2 bases and J by 8 bases, leaving 9 bases between them. The germline CDR1 and CDR2 sequences are MDHEN and SYDVKM. The CDR3 runs 12 residues. CDR3: CASSLVGSGYTF. The CDR3 nucleotides are TGTGCCAGCAGTTTAGTAGGTAGCGGCTACACCTTC.

The rearrangement uses TRBV6-6 and TRBJ2-2; D remains ambiguous. Trimming removed 3 bases at V and 1 base at J, with 12 bases between. CDR1 MNHNY and CDR2 SVGAGI come from the germline V gene (reference sequence). This CDR3 spans 16 amino acids. CDR3 sequence (DNA): TGTGCCAGCAGTTATCTGGCAGGAAAGAACACCGGGGAGCTGTTTTTT. Protein: CASSYLAGKNTGELFF.

The V call is TRBV6-5, the J call TRBJ2-3; D perhaps matches TRBD2 (5 bases). Germline CDR1 is MNHEY and CDR2 is SVGAGI. The V end was cut by 6 bases, the J end by 1 base, with 11 bases between. This CDR3 has 14 amino acids. DNA for the CDR3: TGTGCCAGCAGCCCCGCGCGGGGCACAGATACGCAGTATTTT. This sequence encodes CASSPARGTDTQYF.